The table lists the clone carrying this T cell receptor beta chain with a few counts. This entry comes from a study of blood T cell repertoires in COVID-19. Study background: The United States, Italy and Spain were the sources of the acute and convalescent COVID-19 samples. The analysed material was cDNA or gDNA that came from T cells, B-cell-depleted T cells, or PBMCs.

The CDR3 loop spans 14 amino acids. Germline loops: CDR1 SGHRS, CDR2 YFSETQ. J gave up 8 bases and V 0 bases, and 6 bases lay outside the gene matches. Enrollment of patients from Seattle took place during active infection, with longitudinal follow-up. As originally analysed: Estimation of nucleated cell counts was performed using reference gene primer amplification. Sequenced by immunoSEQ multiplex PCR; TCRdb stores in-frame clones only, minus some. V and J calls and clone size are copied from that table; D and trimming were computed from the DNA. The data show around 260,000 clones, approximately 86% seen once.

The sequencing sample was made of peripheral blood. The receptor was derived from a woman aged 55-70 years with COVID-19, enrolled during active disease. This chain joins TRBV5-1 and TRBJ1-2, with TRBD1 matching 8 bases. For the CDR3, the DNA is TGCGCCAGCAGCTTGGACGCAGGGGGCATGGGCTACACCTTC. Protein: CASSLDAGGMGYTF.